Below, 25 T cell receptor beta chains from the same sample are listed, as sequenced in a study of blood T cell repertoires in COVID-19. Using immunoSEQ multiplex PCR, the repertoire was profiled, and TCRdb retains in-frame clones only, with some absent. The repertoire holds roughly 270,000 clones, around 85% seen once, with roughly 2.7% in the top ten. Specimen: PBMCs or T cells enriched from blood (not recorded which). The receptor source for this set is a woman between 45 and 60 years old who had recovered from COVID-19.

The V and J genes are TRBV6-4 and TRBJ2-5; D is ambiguous. Germline V gene sequence: CDR1 MRHNA, CDR2 SNTAGT. Trimming pared 3 bases from V and 5 bases from J, leaving 10 bases between. The CDR3 extends over 13 amino acids. CDR3 sequence: CASSEVFGETQYF. The CDR3 DNA reads TGTGCCAGCAGTGAGGTCTTCGGGGAGACCCAGTACTTC.

This clone was picked up a small number of times. This chain joins TRBV5-1 and TRBJ2-7; 8 nucleotides line up with TRBD1. CDR1 and CDR2 (germline): SGHRS, YFSETQ. J was trimmed by 6 bases and V by 1 base; bases with no gene match: 0. CDR3 length: 12 amino acids. CDR3 amino acids: CASSLQGAEQYF. CDR3 nucleotides: TGCGCCAGCAGCTTGCAGGGGGCCGAGCAGTACTTC.

The chain recombines TRBV7-2 with TRBJ1-1; a possible D gene is TRBD1 (5 bases). Germline-derived CDR1 and CDR2 are SGHTA and FQGNSA. The V gene lost 3 bases and the J gene lost 5 bases, with 13 bases spanning the gap. The CDR3 spans 14 residues. DNA of the CDR3: TGTGCCAGCAGCTTCCAGGGAGGGACTACTGAAGCTTTCTTT. Its protein product is CASSFQGGTTEAFF.

This clone was counted only a few times. J is TRBJ2-7 and V is TRBV28; D is ambiguous. Deletions cut 6 bases from V and 3 bases from J, with 9 bases between. Germline values: CDR1 MDHEN, CDR2 SYDVKM. This CDR3 has 12 residues. The CDR3 sequence: CASSAGFYEQYF. CDR3 DNA sequence: TGTGCCAGCAGCGCAGGATTCTACGAGCAGTACTTC.

The J gene is TRBJ2-3, the V gene TRBV10-1; D unresolved. CDR1 and CDR2 from the germline V gene are WNHNN and SYGVQD (reference sequence). This CDR3 spans 12 amino acids. V lost 4 bases, J lost 6 bases, and 8 bases lay in between. The CDR3 DNA reads as TGCGCCAGCAGTGCCGCCGGGGATACGCAGTATTTT. Protein: CASSAAGDTQYF.

The chain combines TRBV18 with TRBJ2-7; TRBD1 is a possible D gene (6 bases). The CDR3 contains 15 residues. V shed 5 bases and J shed 0 bases, with 14 bases lying between them. From germline, CDR1 is KGHSH and CDR2 LQKENI. The CDR3: CASSYFTGSSYEQYF. CDR3 coding DNA: TGTGCCAGCTCATATTTCACAGGGAGCTCCTACGAGCAGTACTTC.

The chain recombines TRBV29-1 with TRBJ2-2; 11 bases are shared with TRBD1. This CDR3 is 14 amino acids long. V was pared by 3 bases and J by 4 bases, with 1 base of the junction left unmatched. Germline V gene data show CDR1 as SQVTM and CDR2 as ANQGSEA. The CDR3 reads CSVDGTGGTGELFF. The CDR3 DNA reads as TGCAGCGTTGACGGGACAGGGGGCACCGGGGAGCTGTTTTTT.

This chain connects TRBV19 to TRBJ1-5, with D hard to call. CDR3 length: 17 residues. Deletions cut 1 base from V and 0 bases from J, with 13 bases between. Germline CDR1 LNHDA, CDR2 SQIVND (reference sequence). CDR3 sequence: CASSIVGADYSNQPQHF. CDR3 sequence (DNA): TGTGCCAGTAGTATAGTGGGCGCAGATTATAGCAATCAGCCCCAGCATTTT.

The gene calls are TRBV5-1 and TRBJ1-4; 7 bases map to TRBD1. V trimming: 3 bases; J trimming: 8 bases; junction bases outside the gene matches: 13. In germline, CDR1 is SGHRS, CDR2 YFSETQ. The CDR3 consists of 16 residues. The CDR3 region is CASSSGPQGVGEKLFF. The DNA of the CDR3 is TGCGCCAGCAGCTCGGGGCCGCAGGGGGTAGGAGAAAAACTGTTTTTT.

V is TRBV5-6 and J is TRBJ1-2; a weak D match, TRBD1 (6 bases). From germline, CDR1 is SGHDT and CDR2 YYEEEE. V was clipped by 4 bases and J by 1 base, with 14 bases between them. The CDR3 runs to 15 residues. The CDR3 sequence: CASSRWDTNNYGYTF. The CDR3 DNA reads as TGTGCCAGCAGCCGGTGGGACACTAATAACTATGGCTACACCTTC.

The chain couples TRBV19 to TRBJ1-4, with 8 bases lining up with TRBD1. This CDR3 is built from 14 residues. After removal of 5 bases from V and 7 bases from J, the junction contained 6 bases not matched to a gene. Germline CDR1 LNHDA, CDR2 SQIVND (reference sequence). The CDR3 coding sequence is TGTGCCAGTAGTCTCGACAGGGGTGGTGAAAAACTGTTTTTT. As protein: CASSLDRGGEKLFF.

The V call is TRBV3-1 (or the pseudogene TRBV3-2), the J call TRBJ1-3; D remains unclear. The V end was cut by 4 bases, the J end by 0 bases, with 10 bases between. The CDR3 is 15 amino acids. Germline lookup yields CDR1 LGHDT and CDR2 YNNKEL (reference sequence). CDR3 protein: CASSRADFSGNTIYF. The CDR3 DNA reads as TGTGCCAGCAGCCGAGCGGACTTCTCTGGAAACACCATATATTTT.

The gene calls are TRBV19 and TRBJ2-3, with 7 bases matching TRBD2. With 5 bases clipped from V and 0 bases from J, the junction kept 5 bases outside the gene matches. This CDR3 comprises 15 residues. The germline CDR1 and CDR2 sequences are LNHDA and SQIVND (reference sequence). The CDR3 DNA follows: TGTGCCAGTAGTGCCACTAGCGCTAGCACAGATACGCAGTATTTT. It translates to CASSATSASTDTQYF.

This chain links TRBV4-1 with TRBJ2-1; D is unclear. V lost 1 base and J lost 0, with 13 bases in between. The germline CDR1 and CDR2 sequences are MGHRA and YSYEKL. The CDR3 length is 17 residues. CDR3 sequence: CASSQGRLLSSYNEQFF. In DNA, the CDR3 is TGCGCCAGCAGCCAAGGTAGACTTTTGAGCTCCTACAATGAGCAGTTCTTC.

This clone was seen a single time. This rearrangement joins TRBV12-3 or TRBV12-4 to TRBJ1-5; D gene unclear. Trimming cost V 5 bases and J 5 bases, with 10 bases left between them. The CDR3 runs to 13 residues. This CDR3 reads CASSPGGDQPQHF. CDR3 nucleotides: TGTGCCAGCAGTCCAGGAGGAGATCAGCCCCAGCATTTT.

This rearrangement joins TRBV27 to TRBJ1-2, with a possible D match to TRBD1 (6 bases). V was pared by 6 bases and J by 2 bases, with 16 bases between. There are 15 residues in the CDR3. Germline V CDR1 and CDR2: MNHEY, SMNVEV (reference sequence). The CDR3 sequence: CASRLQQGGNYGYTF. CDR3 bases: TGTGCCAGCAGGCTACAACAGGGCGGGAACTATGGCTACACCTTC.

This sequence joins TRBV28 and TRBJ2-7; TRBD1 might be the D (5 bases). The V end was cut by 2 bases, the J end by 7 bases, with 15 bases between. This CDR3 is built from 14 residues. Per the germline V gene, CDR1 is MDHEN and CDR2 is SYDVKM. CDR3 sequence: CASSLQGQGREQYF. CDR3 nucleotide sequence: TGTGCCAGCAGTTTACAGGGCCAAGGTCGAGAGCAGTACTTC. Combining the CDR3 with reference TRBV28 and TRBJ2-7 gives the whole variable domain DVKVTQSSRYLVKRTGEKVFLECVQDMDHENMFWYRQDPGLGLRLIYFSYDVKMKEKGDIPEGYSVSREKKERFSLILESASTNQTSMYLCASSLQGQGREQYFGPGTRLTVT.

The V gene is TRBV4-2, the J gene TRBJ2-3; 9 positions match TRBD2. Germline V gene data show CDR1 as LGHNA and CDR2 as YNFKEQ. The CDR3 covers 18 residues. Trimming removed 4 bases from V and 2 bases from J; junction bases left unmatched: 13. CDR3 sequence: CASSPGVGGGDFTDTQYF. The CDR3, as DNA: TGTGCCAGCAGCCCTGGGGTAGGCGGGGGGGATTTCACAGATACGCAGTATTTT.

This clone has only a few counts. The chain carries TRBV3-1 (or the pseudogene TRBV3-2) and TRBJ1-6, with D perhaps TRBD1 (5 bases). CDR3 size: 15 residues. The germline V gene has CDR1 LGHDT and CDR2 YNNKEL (reference sequence). Trimming removed 0 bases at V and 10 bases at J, with 13 bases between. The CDR3 DNA reads TGTGCCAGCAGCCAAGAGTCCAGGGTAAACTCACCCCTCCACTTT. As protein: CASSQESRVNSPLHF.

The chain uses TRBV29-1 and TRBJ1-2; TRBD1 agrees at 8 bases. This CDR3 is built from 13 residues. CDR1 SQVTM and CDR2 ANQGSEA come from the germline V gene. V shed 5 bases and J 8 bases; nucleotides not matched to a gene: 10. For the CDR3, the DNA is TGCAGCGTTATAGGGACAGGTCGATGGGGCTACACCTTC. This gives the protein CSVIGTGRWGYTF. Filled out from reference TRBV29-1 and TRBJ1-2, the complete variable domain reads SAVISQKPSRDICQRGTSLTIQCQVDSQVTMMFWYRQQPGQSLTLIATANQGSEATYESGFVIDKFPISRPNLTFSTLTVSNMSPEDSSIYLCSVIGTGRWGYTFGSGTRLTVV.

This chain uses TRBV2 with TRBJ1-1; 8 nucleotides match TRBD1. Germline CDR1 and CDR2: SNHLY and FYNNEI. The CDR3 is made up of 16 amino acids. The trim removed 6 bases at V and 3 bases at J, leaving 12 bases unmatched. CDR3 sequence reads: CASRTGADGVDTEAFF. The CDR3 region has the DNA TGTGCCAGCAGGACAGGGGCGGATGGTGTGGACACTGAAGCTTTCTTT.

The chain joins TRBV12-3 or TRBV12-4 to TRBJ2-7; 7 bases are shared with TRBD2. V lost 1 base and J lost 6; bases outside the gene matches: 0. This CDR3 has 12 amino acids. DNA for the CDR3: TGTGCCAGCAGTTTAGTAGCGGGCGAGCAGTACTTC. Its protein product is CASSLVAGEQYF.

The genes are TRBV7-9 and TRBJ1-4, with D perhaps matching TRBD1 (6 bases). V dropped 5 bases and J dropped 5 bases, with 15 bases sitting between them. The length of the CDR3 is 15 residues. Germline V CDR1 and CDR2: SEHNR, FQNEAQ (reference sequence). The CDR3 loop is CASSLRQAQNEKLFF. CDR3 nucleotides: TGTGCCAGCAGCCTCCGACAGGCTCAGAATGAAAAACTGTTTTTT.

The chain recombines TRBV19 with TRBJ1-1, with D tentatively TRBD1 (6 bases). This CDR3 contains 14 residues. CDR1 and CDR2 (germline): LNHDA, SQIVND (reference sequence). V was pared by 5 bases and J by 0 bases, with 10 bases between. The CDR3 coding sequence is TGTGCCAGTAGTTCTACAGGGATGAACACTGAAGCTTTCTTT. Its translation is CASSSTGMNTEAFF.

The rearrangement links TRBV6-5 to TRBJ2-2, with D perhaps TRBD1 (8 bases). Germline CDR1 reads MNHEY; CDR2 reads SVGAGI. The CDR3 spans 15 residues. V was clipped by 6 bases and J by 3 bases, with 14 bases between them. CDR3 coding DNA: TGTGCCAGCAGCCCAACAGGGGGGGACACCGGGGAGCTGTTTTTT. It codes for CASSPTGGDTGELFF.